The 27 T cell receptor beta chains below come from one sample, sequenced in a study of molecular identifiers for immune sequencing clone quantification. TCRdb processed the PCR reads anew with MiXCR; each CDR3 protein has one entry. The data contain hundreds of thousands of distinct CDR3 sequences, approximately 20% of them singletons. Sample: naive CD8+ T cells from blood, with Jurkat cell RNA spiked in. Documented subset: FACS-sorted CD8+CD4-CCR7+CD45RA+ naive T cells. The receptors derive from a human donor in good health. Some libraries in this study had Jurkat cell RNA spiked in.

CDR3 residues: CASRLAGGTDTQYF. The CDR3 coding sequence is TGTGCCAGCAGACTAGCGGGGGGGACAGATACGCAGTATTTT. This chain uses TRBV12-3 or TRBV12-4 with TRBJ2-3; 13 positions agree with TRBD2. This CDR3 has 14 amino acids. V was pared by 6 bases and J by 3 bases, with 0 bases of the junction left unmatched.

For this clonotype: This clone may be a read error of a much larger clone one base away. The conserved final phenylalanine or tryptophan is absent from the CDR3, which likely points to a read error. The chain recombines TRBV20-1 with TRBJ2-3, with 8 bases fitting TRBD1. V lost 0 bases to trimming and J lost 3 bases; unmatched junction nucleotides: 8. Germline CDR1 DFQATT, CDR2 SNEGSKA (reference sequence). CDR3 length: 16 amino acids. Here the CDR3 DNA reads TGCAGTGCTAGAGATCTGGCCAGGGGGCTGACAGATACGCAGTATCTT. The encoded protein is CSARDLARGLTDTQYL.

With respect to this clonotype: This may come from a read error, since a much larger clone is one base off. This chain's CDR3 is CAGSLGNGGYDTQYF. CDR3 DNA sequence: TGTGCCGGCAGCCTAGGGAACGGGGGGTATGATACGCAGTATTTT. This sequence joins TRBV9 and TRBJ2-3, with 7 bases that match TRBD2. Germline CDR1 reads SGDLS; CDR2 reads YYNGEE. The CDR3 sequence is 15 residues long.

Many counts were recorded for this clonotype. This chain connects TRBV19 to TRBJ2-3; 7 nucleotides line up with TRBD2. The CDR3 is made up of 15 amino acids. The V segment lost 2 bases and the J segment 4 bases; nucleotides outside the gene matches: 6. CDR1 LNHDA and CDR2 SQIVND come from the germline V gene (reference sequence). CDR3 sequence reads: CASSIREERPDTQYF. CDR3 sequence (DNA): TGTGCCAGTAGTATACGGGAGGAACGCCCAGATACGCAGTATTTT.

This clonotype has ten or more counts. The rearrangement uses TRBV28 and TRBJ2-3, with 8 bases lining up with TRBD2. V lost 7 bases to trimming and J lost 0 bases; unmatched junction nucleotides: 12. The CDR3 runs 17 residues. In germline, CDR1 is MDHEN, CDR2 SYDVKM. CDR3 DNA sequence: TGTGCCAGCACCGCCGCTGCTAGCGGGTATAGCACAGATACGCAGTATTTT. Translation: CASTAAASGYSTDTQYF.

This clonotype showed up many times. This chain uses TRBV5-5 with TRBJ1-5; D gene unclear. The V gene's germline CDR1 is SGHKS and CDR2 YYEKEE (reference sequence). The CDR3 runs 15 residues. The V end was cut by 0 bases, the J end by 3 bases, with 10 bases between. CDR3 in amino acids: CASSLVVPTNQPQHF. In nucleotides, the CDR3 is TGTGCCAGCAGCTTGGTGGTGCCTACCAATCAGCCCCAGCATTTT.

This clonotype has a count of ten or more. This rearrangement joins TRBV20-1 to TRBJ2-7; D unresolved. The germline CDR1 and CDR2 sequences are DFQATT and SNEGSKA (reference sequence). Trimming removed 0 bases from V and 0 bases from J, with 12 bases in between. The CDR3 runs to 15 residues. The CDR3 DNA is TGCAGTGCTAGAGATTTTCGACACAACTCCTACGAGCAGTACTTC. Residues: CSARDFRHNSYEQYF.

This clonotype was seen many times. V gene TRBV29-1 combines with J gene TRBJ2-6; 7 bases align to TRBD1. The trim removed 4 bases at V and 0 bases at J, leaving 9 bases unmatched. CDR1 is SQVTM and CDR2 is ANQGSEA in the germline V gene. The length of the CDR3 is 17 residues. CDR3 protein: CSVARDSSISGANVLTF. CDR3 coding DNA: TGCAGCGTTGCCCGGGACAGTTCAATCTCTGGGGCCAACGTCCTGACTTTC.

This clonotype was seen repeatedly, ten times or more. The CDR3 reads CASSAIGRNTEAFF. CDR3 DNA: TGCGCCAGCAGCGCAATAGGCAGGAACACTGAAGCTTTCTTT. The rearrangement joins TRBV4-1 to TRBJ1-1; D gene ambiguous. Germline V gene lookup returns CDR1 MGHRA and CDR2 YSYEKL. The length of the CDR3 is 14 residues. Trimming took off 5 bases at V and 1 base at J, with 11 bases between the two ends.

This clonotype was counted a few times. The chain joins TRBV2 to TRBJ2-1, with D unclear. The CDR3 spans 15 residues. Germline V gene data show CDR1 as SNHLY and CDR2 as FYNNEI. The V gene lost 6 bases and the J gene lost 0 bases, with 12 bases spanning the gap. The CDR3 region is CASRGSRSSYNEQFF. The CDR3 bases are TGTGCCAGCAGGGGTAGCCGAAGCTCCTACAATGAGCAGTTCTTC.

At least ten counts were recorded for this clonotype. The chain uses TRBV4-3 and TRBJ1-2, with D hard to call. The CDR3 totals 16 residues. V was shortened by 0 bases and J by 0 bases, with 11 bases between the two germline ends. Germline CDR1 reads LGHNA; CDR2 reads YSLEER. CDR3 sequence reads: CASSQEIGGTNYGYTF. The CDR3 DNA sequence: TGCGCCAGCAGCCAAGAAATCGGCGGAACTAACTATGGCTACACCTTC.

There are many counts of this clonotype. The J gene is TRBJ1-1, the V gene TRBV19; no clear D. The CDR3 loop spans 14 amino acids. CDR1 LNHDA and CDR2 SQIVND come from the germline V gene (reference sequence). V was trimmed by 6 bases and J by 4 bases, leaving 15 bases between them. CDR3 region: CASRQGWPSTEAFF. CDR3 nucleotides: TGTGCCAGTAGACAAGGGTGGCCGAGCACTGAAGCTTTCTTT.

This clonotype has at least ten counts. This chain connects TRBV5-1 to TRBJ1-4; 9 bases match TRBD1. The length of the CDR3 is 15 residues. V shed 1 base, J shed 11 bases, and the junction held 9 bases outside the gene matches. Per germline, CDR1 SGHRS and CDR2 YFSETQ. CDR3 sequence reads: CASSLSSGTGTKLFF. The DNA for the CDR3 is TGCGCCAGCAGCTTGTCTTCCGGGACAGGGACCAAACTGTTTTTT.

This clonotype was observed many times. In nucleotides, the CDR3 is TGTGCCATCAGTGAGTCACAGGGGCCCTCCTACGAGCAGTACTTC. Protein: CAISESQGPSYEQYF. This chain uses TRBV10-3 with TRBJ2-7; 7 bases align to TRBD1. V lost 0 bases and J lost 0; bases outside the gene matches: 2. This CDR3 has 15 residues. Germline V gene data show CDR1 as ENHRY and CDR2 as SYGVKD.

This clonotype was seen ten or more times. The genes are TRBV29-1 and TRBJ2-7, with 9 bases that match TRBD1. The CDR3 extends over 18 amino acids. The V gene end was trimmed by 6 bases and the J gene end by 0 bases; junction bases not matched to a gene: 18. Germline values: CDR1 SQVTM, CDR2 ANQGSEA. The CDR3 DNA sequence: TGCAGCGTGGGCAAGTTCCCGGGACAGGGTGAGGCCTCCTACGAGCAGTACTTC. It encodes CSVGKFPGQGEASYEQYF.

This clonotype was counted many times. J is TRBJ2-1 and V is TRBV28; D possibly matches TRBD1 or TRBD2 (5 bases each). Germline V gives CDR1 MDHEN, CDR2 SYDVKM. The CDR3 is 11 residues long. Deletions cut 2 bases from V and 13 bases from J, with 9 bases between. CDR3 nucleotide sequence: TGTGCCAGCAGTTTAGGGGGTCCCCAGTTCTTC. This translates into CASSLGGPQFF.

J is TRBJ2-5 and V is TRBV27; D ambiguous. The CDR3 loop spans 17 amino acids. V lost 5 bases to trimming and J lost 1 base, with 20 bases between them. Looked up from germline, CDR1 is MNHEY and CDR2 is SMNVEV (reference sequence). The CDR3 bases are TGTGCCAGCAGTCCCATACTTCGGGCGCGGACCCAAGAGACCCAGTACTTC. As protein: CASSPILRARTQETQYF.

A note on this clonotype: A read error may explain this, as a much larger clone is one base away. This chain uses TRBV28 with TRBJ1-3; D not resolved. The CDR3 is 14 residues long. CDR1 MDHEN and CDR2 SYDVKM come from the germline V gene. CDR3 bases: TGTGCCAGCAGTACCACACCGTCCGGAAACGCCATATATTTT. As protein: CASSTTPSGNAIYF. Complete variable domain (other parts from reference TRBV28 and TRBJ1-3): DVKVTQSSRYLVKRTGEKVFLECVQDMDHENMFWYRQDPGLGLRLIYFSYDVKMKEKGDIPEGYSVSREKKERFSLILESASTNQTSMYLCASSTTPSGNAIYFGEGSWLTVV.

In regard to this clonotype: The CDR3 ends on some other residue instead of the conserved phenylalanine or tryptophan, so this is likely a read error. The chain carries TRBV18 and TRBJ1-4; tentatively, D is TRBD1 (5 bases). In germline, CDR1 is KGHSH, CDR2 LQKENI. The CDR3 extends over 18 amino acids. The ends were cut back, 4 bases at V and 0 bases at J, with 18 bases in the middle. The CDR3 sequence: CASSLTQQASATNEKLFL. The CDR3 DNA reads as TGTGCCAGCTCACTCACCCAACAGGCCTCAGCAACTAATGAAAAACTGTTTCTT.

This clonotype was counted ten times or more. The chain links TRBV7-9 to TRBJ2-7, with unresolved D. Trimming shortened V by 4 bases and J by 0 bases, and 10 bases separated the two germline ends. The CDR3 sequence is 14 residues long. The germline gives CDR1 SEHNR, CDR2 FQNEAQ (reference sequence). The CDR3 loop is CASSSTLSSYEQYF. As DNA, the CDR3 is TGTGCCAGCAGCTCCACTCTAAGCTCCTACGAGCAGTACTTC.

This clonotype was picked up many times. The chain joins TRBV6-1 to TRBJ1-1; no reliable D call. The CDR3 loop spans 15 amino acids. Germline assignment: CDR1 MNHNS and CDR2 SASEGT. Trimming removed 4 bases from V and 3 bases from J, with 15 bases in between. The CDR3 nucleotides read TGTGCCAGCAGTGTAAGACTTCCGGGCGACACTGAAGCTTTCTTT. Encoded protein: CASSVRLPGDTEAFF.

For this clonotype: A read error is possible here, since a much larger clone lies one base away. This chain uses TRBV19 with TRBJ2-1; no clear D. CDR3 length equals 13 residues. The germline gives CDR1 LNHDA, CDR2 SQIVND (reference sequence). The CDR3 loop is CAGSIVGFNEQFF. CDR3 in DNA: TGTGCCGGTAGTATAGTGGGCTTCAATGAGCAGTTCTTC. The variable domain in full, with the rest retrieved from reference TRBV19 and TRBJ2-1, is DGGITQSPKYLFRKEGQNVTLSCEQNLNHDAMYWYRQDPGQGLRLIYYSQIVNDFQKGDIAEGYSVSREKKESFPLTVTSAQKNPTAFYLCAGSIVGFNEQFFGPGTRLTVL.

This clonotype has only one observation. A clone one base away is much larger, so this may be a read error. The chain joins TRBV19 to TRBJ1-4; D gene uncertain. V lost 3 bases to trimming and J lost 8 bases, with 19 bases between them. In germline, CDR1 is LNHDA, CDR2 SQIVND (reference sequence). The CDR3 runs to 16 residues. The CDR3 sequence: CASSIYYLLPSEKLFF. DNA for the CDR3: TGTGCCAGTAGTATCTACTACCTCTTGCCAAGCGAAAAACTGTTTTTT.

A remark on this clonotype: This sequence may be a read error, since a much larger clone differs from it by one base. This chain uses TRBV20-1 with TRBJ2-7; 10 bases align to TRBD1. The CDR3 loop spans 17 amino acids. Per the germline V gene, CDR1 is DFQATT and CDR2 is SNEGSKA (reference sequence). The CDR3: CSTRDLRGQGSPYEQYF. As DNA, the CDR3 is TGCAGTACTAGAGATTTAAGGGGACAGGGGTCCCCCTACGAGCAGTACTTC.

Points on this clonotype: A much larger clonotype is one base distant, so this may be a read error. CDR3 in DNA: TGTGCCAGCAGTTTACCTGGGCGAAGCACAGATACGCAGTATTTT. It codes for CASSLPGRSTDTQYF. The chain carries TRBV27 and TRBJ2-3, with unresolved D. The V gene lost 2 bases and the J gene lost 0 bases, with 9 bases spanning the gap. The length of the CDR3 is 15 residues. Germline values: CDR1 MNHEY, CDR2 SMNVEV (reference sequence).

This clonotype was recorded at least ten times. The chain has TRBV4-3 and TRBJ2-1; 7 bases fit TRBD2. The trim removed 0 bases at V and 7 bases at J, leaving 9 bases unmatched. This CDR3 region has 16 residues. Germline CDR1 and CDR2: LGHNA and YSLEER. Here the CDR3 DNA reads TGCGCCAGCAGCCAAGATCGTTGGGGGGAGGGGAATGAGCAGTTCTTC. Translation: CASSQDRWGEGNEQFF.

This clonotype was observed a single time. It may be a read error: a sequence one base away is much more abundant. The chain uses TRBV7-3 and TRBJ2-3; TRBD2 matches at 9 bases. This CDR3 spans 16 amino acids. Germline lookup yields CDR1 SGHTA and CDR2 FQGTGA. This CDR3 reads CASSSLAGEAADTRYF. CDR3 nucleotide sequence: TGTGCCAGCAGCTCTTTAGCGGGAGAGGCCGCAGATACGCGGTATTTT.